This is a list of T cell receptor beta chains from one sample in a study of blood T cells in healthy people across ages. One entry per CDR3 protein, called by TCRdb with MiXCR from the 5' RACE reads. The sample shows some 930,000 distinct CDR3 sequences, 25% to 35% of them seen only once. This sample was shared with a second study, whose subject was T cells of mothers and their children.

Specimen: blood. These receptors were obtained from a woman aged 40 to 50 in good health. Both conserved end residues are part of each CDR3. D genes are given only for firm matches. The size entry is marked missing in some rows and otherwise reads once, few, many or a size class.

v_gene	abundance	d_gene	j_gene	CDR3aa	CDR3nt
TRBV18	few	NA	TRBJ2-3	CASSPRALLDTDTQYF	TGTGCCAGCTCACCACGGGCCTTACTAGACACAGATACGCAGTATTTT
TRBV9	NA	TRBD2	TRBJ2-5	CASSVLAGGLQETQYF	TGTGCCAGCAGCGTATTGGCGGGGGGCCTGCAAGAGACCCAGTACTTC
TRBV20-1	NA	NA	TRBJ2-5	CSARDSRRARETQYF	TGCAGTGCTAGAGATTCGCGGAGGGCTCGAGAGACCCAGTACTTC
TRBV3-1	NA	NA	TRBJ1-1	CASSQELGKGGTEAFF	TGTGCCAGCAGCCAAGAATTGGGGAAGGGTGGCACTGAAGCTTTCTTT
TRBV2	NA	NA	TRBJ2-5	CASSEALLGTQYF	TGTGCCAGCAGTGAAGCGCTTCTGGGGACCCAGTACTTC
TRBV28	NA	NA	TRBJ1-1	CASSTGPVGTEAFF	TGTGCCAGCAGTACCGGACCCGTGGGCACTGAAGCTTTCTTT
TRBV28	many	NA	TRBJ2-7	CASSLSASSYEQYF	TGTGCCAGCAGTTTATCGGCAAGCTCCTACGAGCAGTACTTC
TRBV20-1	few	NA	TRBJ2-5	CSARDSGESRGTQYF	TGCAGTGCTAGAGATTCCGGCGAGTCTCGGGGGACCCAGTACTTC
TRBV24-1	few	NA	TRBJ1-5	CATRETDNQPQHF	TGTGCCACCAGGGAGACGGACAATCAGCCCCAGCATTTT
TRBV10-3	NA	TRBD2	TRBJ2-7	CAISESTSGGSSSYEQYF	TGTGCCATCAGTGAGTCGACTAGCGGGGGGTCGAGCTCCTACGAGCAGTACTTC
TRBV10-3	few	TRBD1	TRBJ2-5	CAISDPGQGAYETQYF	TGTGCCATCAGTGATCCGGGACAGGGGGCCTATGAGACCCAGTACTTC
TRBV20-1	few	NA	TRBJ2-3	CSADRDTSTDTQYF	TGCAGTGCGGACCGGGACACAAGCACAGATACGCAGTATTTT
TRBV9	few	TRBD2	TRBJ2-1	CASSVTGTSDEQFF	TGTGCCAGCAGCGTTACCGGGACTAGCGATGAGCAGTTCTTC
TRBV10-3	few	NA	TRBJ1-1	CAISEGQFAEAFF	TGTGCCATCAGTGAGGGACAATTCGCTGAAGCTTTCTTT
TRBV29-1	few	TRBD1	TRBJ1-1	CSSGGWNTEAFF	TGCAGCTCAGGGGGCTGGAACACTGAAGCTTTCTTT
TRBV11-3	NA	NA	TRBJ2-3	CASSPGRGAGADTQYF	TGTGCCAGCAGCCCAGGCAGGGGCGCGGGCGCAGATACGCAGTATTTT
TRBV7-2	NA	NA	TRBJ2-1	CASSPYLNNEQFF	TGTGCCAGCAGTCCATACTTGAACAATGAGCAGTTCTTC
TRBV18	NA	NA	TRBJ1-2	CASAPDSTTNYGYTF	TGTGCCAGCGCACCGGACAGTACGACTAACTATGGCTACACCTTC
TRBV4-1	NA	NA	TRBJ2-1	CASSQGGIEQFF	TGCGCCAGCAGCCAAGGGGGCATCGAGCAGTTCTTC
TRBV9	once	NA	TRBJ2-2	CASSGGSNTGELFF	TGTGCCAGCAGCGGCGGTTCGAACACCGGGGAGCTGTTTTTT
TRBV7-9	NA	NA	TRBJ1-6	CASSREGRISYNSPLHF	TGTGCCAGCAGCCGGGAGGGGAGAATCTCCTATAATTCACCCCTCCACTTT
TRBV18	many	NA	TRBJ2-5	CASSPPRSQETQYF	TGTGCCAGCTCACCACCGAGGAGCCAAGAGACCCAGTACTTC
TRBV7-9	few	TRBD2	TRBJ2-5	CASSSPGGLQETQYF	TGTGCCAGCAGCAGTCCGGGGGGGTTACAAGAGACCCAGTACTTC
TRBV9	many	NA	TRBJ2-7	CASSVSAGSYEQYF	TGTGCCAGCAGCGTATCGGCCGGGTCCTACGAGCAGTACTTC
TRBV5-1	few	NA	TRBJ2-3	CANSPGGGTDTQYF	TGCGCCAACAGCCCCGGGGGTGGCACAGATACGCAGTATTTT
TRBV5-6	NA	NA	TRBJ2-2	CASSLQRATGELFF	TGTGCCAGCAGCTTGCAAAGGGCTACCGGGGAGCTGTTTTTT
TRBV20-1	few	NA	TRBJ2-1	CSATPLSSSYNEQFF	TGCAGTGCTACCCCCTTATCCAGTTCCTACAATGAGCAGTTCTTC
TRBV9	NA	TRBD2	TRBJ2-5	CASSSTSGDEQYF	TGTGCCAGCAGCTCAACTAGCGGCGATGAGCAGTACTTC
TRBV2	many	NA	TRBJ2-1	CASSDIGGRSYNEQFF	TGTGCCAGCAGTGATATCGGCGGAAGATCCTACAATGAGCAGTTCTTC
TRBV12-3/TRBV12-4	NA	NA	TRBJ2-3	CASSLSGKTQYF	TGTGCCAGCAGTTTAAGTGGTAAAACGCAGTATTTT
TRBV20-1	few	NA	TRBJ1-4	CSASRDGTNEKLFF	TGCAGTGCTAGCCGGGACGGCACTAATGAAAAACTGTTTTTT
TRBV18	once	NA	TRBJ1-5	CASSPHPTGSLGGPQHF	TGTGCCAGCTCACCCCACCCCACAGGGTCCCTAGGTGGGCCCCAGCATTTT
TRBV6-6	few	TRBD1	TRBJ1-4	CASRDGQGNEKLFF	TGTGCCAGCAGGGACGGACAGGGGAACGAAAAACTGTTTTTT
TRBV6-1	NA	NA	TRBJ1-2	CASSSGSGNYGYTF	TGTGCCAGCAGTTCCGGGTCGGGGAACTATGGCTACACCTTC
TRBV7-2	NA	TRBD1	TRBJ2-7	CASSLARLRDRDHEQYF	TGTGCCAGCAGCTTAGCCCGATTGAGAGACAGGGACCACGAGCAGTACTTC
TRBV3-1	few	TRBD1	TRBJ1-5	CASSQETGAGQPQHF	TGTGCCAGCAGCCAGGAGACAGGGGCAGGGCAGCCCCAGCATTTT
TRBV12-3/TRBV12-4	NA	NA	TRBJ1-2	CASSKGGGRTSGYTF	TGTGCCAGCAGTAAAGGGGGGGGACGGACATCTGGCTACACCTTC
TRBV12-3/TRBV12-4	many	NA	TRBJ2-7	CATSGAYEQYF	TGTGCCACCTCTGGGGCCTACGAGCAGTACTTC
TRBV5-5	NA	NA	TRBJ1-1	CASSYQSSNTEAFF	TGTGCCAGCAGCTATCAATCCAGTAACACTGAAGCTTTCTTT
TRBV5-8	NA	TRBD2	TRBJ2-2	CASSRWRGTDTGELFF	TGTGCCAGCAGCCGTTGGCGGGGGACGGACACCGGGGAGCTGTTTTTT
TRBV10-3	many	NA	TRBJ2-7	CAISEGVRSYEQYF	TGTGCCATCAGTGAGGGGGTTAGGTCCTACGAGCAGTACTTC
TRBV20-1	few	NA	TRBJ1-3	CSARQGPGNTIYF	TGCAGTGCTAGACAGGGGCCTGGAAACACCATATATTTT
TRBV9	NA	NA	TRBJ1-2	CASSVDSVTNYGYTF	TGTGCCAGCAGCGTGGACAGCGTCACTAACTATGGCTACACCTTC
TRBV10-3	NA	NA	TRBJ2-7	CAISGAGGTYEQYF	TGTGCCATCAGTGGGGCCGGTGGAACCTACGAGCAGTACTTC
TRBV28	NA	TRBD1	TRBJ2-5	CASSTPGTGGKRETQYF	TGTGCCAGCAGCACACCCGGGACAGGGGGCAAAAGAGAGACCCAGTACTTC
TRBV4-1	NA	TRBD1	TRBJ1-3	CASSLTGDGNTIYF	TGCGCCAGCAGCCTGACAGGGGATGGAAACACCATATATTTT
TRBV6-2/TRBV6-3	NA	TRBD2	TRBJ2-1	CASSPTGLTNNEQFF	TGTGCCAGCAGCCCAACGGGACTAACTAACAATGAGCAGTTCTTC
TRBV20-1	many	NA	TRBJ2-7	CSASRSTYEQYF	TGCAGTGCTAGTCGATCTACCTACGAGCAGTACTTC
TRBV5-1	NA	TRBD1	TRBJ1-1	CASSSKQGAPNTEAFF	TGCGCCAGCAGCTCGAAACAGGGGGCCCCGAACACTGAAGCTTTCTTT
TRBV9	NA	TRBD2	TRBJ2-1	CASTLEASGGLRQFF	TGTGCCAGCACCCTAGAGGCTAGCGGGGGGTTAAGGCAGTTCTTC
TRBV6-1	few	NA	TRBJ1-1	CASSEGRGVYEAFF	TGTGCCAGCAGTGAAGGCAGAGGGGTGTATGAAGCTTTCTTT
TRBV5-1	NA	NA	TRBJ2-5	CASSLGGQGSGEQYF	TGCGCCAGCAGCTTGGGGGGTCAGGGTTCGGGAGAGCAGTACTTC
TRBV5-1	NA	TRBD1	TRBJ1-2	CASSPGQGVRYGYTF	TGCGCCAGCAGCCCAGGACAGGGAGTCCGCTATGGCTACACCTTC
TRBV12-3/TRBV12-4	NA	NA	TRBJ1-1	CASRPMARYSEAFF	TGTGCCAGCAGGCCAATGGCAAGGTACTCTGAAGCTTTCTTT
TRBV12-3/TRBV12-4	NA	TRBD1	TRBJ2-6	CASSFLGTGTAPYSGANVLTF	TGTGCCAGCAGTTTTCTGGGGACAGGGACCGCGCCATACTCTGGGGCCAACGTCCTGACTTTC
TRBV28	NA	NA	TRBJ2-5	CAGSSGTGETQYF	TGTGCCGGCAGCTCTGGCACTGGGGAGACCCAGTACTTC
TRBV5-1	NA	NA	TRBJ2-4	CASKVQGGPGGQYF	TGCGCCAGCAAGGTGCAAGGCGGACCGGGTGGGCAGTACTTC